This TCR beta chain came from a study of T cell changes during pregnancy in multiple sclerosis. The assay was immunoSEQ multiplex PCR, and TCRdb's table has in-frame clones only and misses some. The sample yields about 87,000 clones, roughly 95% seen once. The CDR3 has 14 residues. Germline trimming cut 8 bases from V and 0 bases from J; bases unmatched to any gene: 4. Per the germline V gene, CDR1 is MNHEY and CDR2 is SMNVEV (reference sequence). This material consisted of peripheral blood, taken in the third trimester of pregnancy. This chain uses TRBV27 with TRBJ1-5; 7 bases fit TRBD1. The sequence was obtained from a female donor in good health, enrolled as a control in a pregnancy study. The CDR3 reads CASGGQYSNQPQHF. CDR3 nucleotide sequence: TGTGCCAGCGGGGGACAGTATAGCAATCAGCCCCAGCATTTT.